This T cell receptor beta chain was captured by sequencing in a study of T cells in Graves' hyperthyroidism and ophthalmopathy. The CDR3 has 16 amino acids. Germline CDR1 and CDR2: SGDLS and YYNGEE. V lost 3 bases to trimming and J lost 3 bases, with 17 bases between them. For this clonotype: Its specificity is not known.

RNA transcripts gave rise to amplified TCR beta CDR3 regions. HTBI primers were used for first-round RT-PCR of the TCR CDR3. TCRdb used MiXCR to reprocess the multiplex PCR reads, holding one entry per CDR3 protein. The sample records about 640,000 distinct CDR3 sequences, more than 20% being singletons. General study results and limits: It was a median approximately 6.9 months before onset that the model predicted ophthalmopathy.

This sample holds PBMCs from about 9.3 ml fresh peripheral blood. The rearrangement joins TRBV9 to TRBJ2-3, with a weak D call TRBD2 (6 bases). The TCR comes from a man aged 25-45 years with Graves' ophthalmopathy. The sequenced sample consisted of blood. CDR3 DNA: TGTGCCAGCAGCGCCTCCGGGACGGCGGGGACAGATACGCAGTATTTT. Amino acids: CASSASGTAGTDTQYF.